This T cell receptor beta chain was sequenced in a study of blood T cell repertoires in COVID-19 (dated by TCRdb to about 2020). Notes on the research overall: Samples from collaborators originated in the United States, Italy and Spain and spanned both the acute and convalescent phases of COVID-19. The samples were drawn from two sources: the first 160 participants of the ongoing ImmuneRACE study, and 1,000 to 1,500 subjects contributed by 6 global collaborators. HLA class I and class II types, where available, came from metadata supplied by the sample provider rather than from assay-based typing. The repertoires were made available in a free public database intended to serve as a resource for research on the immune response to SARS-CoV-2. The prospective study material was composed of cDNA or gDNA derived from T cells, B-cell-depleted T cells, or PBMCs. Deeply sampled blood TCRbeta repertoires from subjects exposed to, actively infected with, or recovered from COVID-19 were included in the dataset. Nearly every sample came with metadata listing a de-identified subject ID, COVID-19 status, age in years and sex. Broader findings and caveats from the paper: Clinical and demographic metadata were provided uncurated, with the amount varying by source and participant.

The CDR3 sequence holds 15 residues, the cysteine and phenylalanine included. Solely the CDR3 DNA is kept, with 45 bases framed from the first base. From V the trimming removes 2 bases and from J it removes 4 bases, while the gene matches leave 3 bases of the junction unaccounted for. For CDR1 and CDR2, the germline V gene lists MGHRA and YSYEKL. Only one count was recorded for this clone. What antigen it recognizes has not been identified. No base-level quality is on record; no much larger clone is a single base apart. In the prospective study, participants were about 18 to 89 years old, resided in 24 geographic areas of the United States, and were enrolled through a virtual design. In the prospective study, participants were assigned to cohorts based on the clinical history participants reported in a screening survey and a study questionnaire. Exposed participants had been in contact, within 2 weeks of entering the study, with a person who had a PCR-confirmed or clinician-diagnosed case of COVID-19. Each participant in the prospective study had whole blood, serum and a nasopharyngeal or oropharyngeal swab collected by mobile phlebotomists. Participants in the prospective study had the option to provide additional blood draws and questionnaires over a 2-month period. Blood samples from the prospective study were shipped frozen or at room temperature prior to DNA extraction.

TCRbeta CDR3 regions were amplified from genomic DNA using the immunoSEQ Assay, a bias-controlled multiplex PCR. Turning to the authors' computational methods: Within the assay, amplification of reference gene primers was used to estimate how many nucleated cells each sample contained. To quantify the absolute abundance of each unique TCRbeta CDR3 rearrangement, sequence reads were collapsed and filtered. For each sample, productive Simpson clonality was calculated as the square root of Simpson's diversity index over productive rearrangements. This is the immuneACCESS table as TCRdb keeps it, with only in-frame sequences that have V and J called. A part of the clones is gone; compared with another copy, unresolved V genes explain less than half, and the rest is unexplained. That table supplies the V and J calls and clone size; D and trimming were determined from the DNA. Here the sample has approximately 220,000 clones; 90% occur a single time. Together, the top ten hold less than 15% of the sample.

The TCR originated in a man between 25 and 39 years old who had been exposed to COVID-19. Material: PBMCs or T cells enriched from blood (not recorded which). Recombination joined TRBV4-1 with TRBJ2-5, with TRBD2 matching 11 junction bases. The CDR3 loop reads CASSQKGLAGETQYF. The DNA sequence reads TGCGCCAGCAGCCAAAAAGGACTAGCGGGAGAGACCCAGTACTTC.